Listed below are T cell receptor beta chains from one sample, sequenced in a study of tumor and adjacent non-tumor tissue in lung cancer. Each CDR3 protein gets one entry after TCRdb re-called the multiplex PCR reads with MiXCR. Of over 110,000 distinct CDR3 sequences detected, about 71% appear once; the ten largest clones hold about 18%. Source material: lung tumor tissue. Receptor source: a man in his sixties with small cell lung cancer. The CDR3 runs from the conserved cysteine through the conserved F or W. Fields, in order: CDR3 DNA, CDR3 protein, clone size, D gene, V gene, J gene. D genes are given only for firm matches. Size values are once, few and many counts, or a class for expanded clones, and some rows have none.

TGTGCCAGCACGGGGGGCGATCGGTCCCAGCCCCAGCATTTT	CASTGGDRSQPQHF	NA	NA	TRBV6-1	TRBJ1-5
TGTGTCAGCAGCTTTCCAGGCTGGAGTAGCACAGATACGCAGTATTTT	CVSSFPGWSSTDTQYF	NA	NA	TRBV11-2	TRBJ2-3
TGCGCCAGCAGCCTGAAACAAGGACCCCGAGAGACCCAGTACTTC	CASSLKQGPRETQYF	NA	NA	TRBV4-1	TRBJ2-5
TGCGCCAGCAGCACGTGCCCAAACTACAATGAGCAGTTCTTC	CASSTCPNYNEQFF	NA	NA	TRBV11-2	TRBJ2-1
TGTGCCAGCAGCGTTACGGACACCGGGGAGCCGTTTTTT	CASSVTDTGEPFF	NA	NA	TRBV12-3/TRBV12-4	TRBJ2-2
TGCAGTGCTAGAGATCGGCGGGGATTAGATACGCAGTATTTT	CSARDRRGLDTQYF	few	NA	TRBV20-1	TRBJ2-3
TGTGCCAGCAGTTTAACGCGGGAGGACAGCCCGTTCTTC	CASSLTREDSPFF	once	TRBD2	TRBV12-3/TRBV12-4	TRBJ2-1
TGTGCCAGCAGCTATAGGGGCACAGATATGCAGTATTTT	CASSYRGTDMQYF	NA	NA	TRBV28	TRBJ2-3
TGTGTCAGCAGCTTGGAAGGGGGGCGTTCTCTCGAGCAGTACTTC	CVSSLEGGRSLEQYF	NA	NA	TRBV5-5	TRBJ2-7
TGTGCCAGCAGTAGCGGGAGGTTCGCCAAAAACATTCAGTACTTC	CASSSGRFAKNIQYF	many	TRBD2	TRBV5-4	TRBJ2-4
TGTGCCAGCAGTTACTCGAGAGTCGGTTCCAGCGAGCAGTACTTC	CASSYSRVGSSEQYF	few	NA	TRBV6-5	TRBJ2-7
TGTGCCAGCAATAGACCCGGGACAGGGGTTTACAATGAGCAGTTCTTC	CASNRPGTGVYNEQFF	NA	TRBD1	TRBV6-5	TRBJ2-1
TGCAGTGCTAGCAAAGTACACACAGATACGCAGTATTTT	CSASKVHTDTQYF	NA	NA	TRBV20-1	TRBJ2-3
TGTGCCATCGGGTGGGAGACCCAGTACTTC	CAIGWETQYF	many	NA	TRBV28	TRBJ2-5
TGTGCCATTACTTCGACTAGCGGGCCGAACACCGGGGAGCTGTTTTTT	CAITSTSGPNTGELFF	few	TRBD2	TRBV10-3	TRBJ2-2
TGTGCCAGCTCCCAGGGGCAGTTCAATGAGCAGTTCTTC	CASSQGQFNEQFF	NA	NA	TRBV12-3/TRBV12-4	TRBJ2-1
TGTGCCAGCAGCTTAGCGGGGAGATATAATGAGCAGTTCTTC	CASSLAGRYNEQFF	NA	NA	TRBV11-3	TRBJ2-1
TGCGCCAGCAGCTCCCGGGACTTGTACTCCTACGAGCGGTACTTC	CASSSRDLYSYERYF	NA	NA	TRBV5-1	TRBJ2-7
TGCGCCAGCAGCCGGACAGGGAGGAACACTGAAGCTTTCTTT	CASSRTGRNTEAFF	NA	TRBD1	TRBV4-1	TRBJ1-1
TGTGCCAGCAATTTGGCTAGCGGGAGTGTGATACAAGAGACCCAGTACTTC	CASNLASGSVIQETQYF	NA	TRBD2	TRBV6-1	TRBJ2-5
TGTGCTAGCAGTTACCTCAGTCACCTAGAGACCCAGTACTTC	CASSYLSHLETQYF	once	NA	TRBV28	TRBJ2-5
TGTGCCAGCAGCCCCTACTTACTAGCGGGAGGAATCGAGACCCAGTACTTC	CASSPYLLAGGIETQYF	few	TRBD2	TRBV5-5	TRBJ2-5
TGTGCCACCAGTGGCCGGGGGCAATATCGATACAATGAGCAGTTCTTC	CATSGRGQYRYNEQFF	NA	NA	TRBV24-1	TRBJ2-1
TGTGCCAGCAAGCTACGGGACTCAGGACTAGCGGGAGAGGGAACCAAAAACATTCAGTACTTC	CASKLRDSGLAGEGTKNIQYF	many	TRBD2	TRBV12-3/TRBV12-4	TRBJ2-4
TGCAGCACCACGGGCAGCGGGGGCTCCTACAATGAGCAGTTCTTC	CSTTGSGGSYNEQFF	many	TRBD2	TRBV29-1	TRBJ2-1
TGTGCCACCAGCCCCCGACTAGGGGATACGCAGTATTTT	CATSPRLGDTQYF	NA	NA	TRBV15	TRBJ2-3
TGTGTCAGCAATACGAACCCGCAGGGACCACGGGCCCAGCATTTT	CVSNTNPQGPRAQHF	NA	NA	TRBV6-1	TRBJ1-5
TGCAGCGTTGAGAGTAGGAATCAGCCCCAGCATTTT	CSVESRNQPQHF	NA	NA	TRBV29-1	TRBJ1-5
TGTGCCAGCAGTCGCGATCGACTGGGTGAGCAGTTCTTC	CASSRDRLGEQFF	medium-sized	NA	TRBV12-3/TRBV12-4	TRBJ2-1
TGCAGTCCTAAATCTAACGAGAACCTGGGCTACGAGCAGTACTTC	CSPKSNENLGYEQYF	NA	NA	TRBV20-1	TRBJ2-7
TGCGCCAGCAATGAGGGGGCTAGCGGAGAACAAGAGACCCAGTACTTC	CASNEGASGEQETQYF	few	NA	TRBV5-1	TRBJ2-5
TGTGCCAGCAGTCAGGCCCTCAGGGGGGCAGAGACCCAGTACTTC	CASSQALRGAETQYF	NA	NA	TRBV12-3/TRBV12-4	TRBJ2-5
TGTGCCTGCAGTGAACCCCCGGGGAGGCAAACTTTCTTT	CACSEPPGRQTFF	NA	NA	TRBV6-1	TRBJ1-1
TGTGCCAGCAGTTACAGGAACTCTGGGGCCAACGTCCTGACTTTC	CASSYRNSGANVLTF	few	NA	TRBV6-5	TRBJ2-6
TGTGCCAGTCGTACTCGGGATCCCACAGATACGCAGTATTTT	CASRTRDPTDTQYF	few	NA	TRBV19	TRBJ2-3
TGTGCCAGCAGAGAGTTTAGGGACTCGAACACCGGGGAGCTGTTTTTT	CASREFRDSNTGELFF	NA	NA	TRBV28	TRBJ2-2
TGTGCCAGCAGCCCCCTGGAGGGCAGGGGGAACACTGAAGCTTTCTTT	CASSPLEGRGNTEAFF	NA	NA	TRBV4-2	TRBJ1-1
TGCGCCAGCAGCCCTAACGCGGGGAGGTTCGATACGCAGTATTTT	CASSPNAGRFDTQYF	NA	NA	TRBV5-1	TRBJ2-3
TGTGCCAGCAGCCTGAAGACAGGGAAGGTCGATCAGCCCCAGCATTTT	CASSLKTGKVDQPQHF	NA	TRBD1	TRBV7-8	TRBJ1-5
TGCAGTGTTAGAGGTGATTGGGTAGAGAGCTACGAGCAGTACTTC	CSVRGDWVESYEQYF	once	NA	TRBV20-1	TRBJ2-7
TGTACCAGCAGTTTAAGCGACTCCTACAGTGAGCAGTTCTTC	CTSSLSDSYSEQFF	NA	NA	TRBV12-3/TRBV12-4	TRBJ2-1